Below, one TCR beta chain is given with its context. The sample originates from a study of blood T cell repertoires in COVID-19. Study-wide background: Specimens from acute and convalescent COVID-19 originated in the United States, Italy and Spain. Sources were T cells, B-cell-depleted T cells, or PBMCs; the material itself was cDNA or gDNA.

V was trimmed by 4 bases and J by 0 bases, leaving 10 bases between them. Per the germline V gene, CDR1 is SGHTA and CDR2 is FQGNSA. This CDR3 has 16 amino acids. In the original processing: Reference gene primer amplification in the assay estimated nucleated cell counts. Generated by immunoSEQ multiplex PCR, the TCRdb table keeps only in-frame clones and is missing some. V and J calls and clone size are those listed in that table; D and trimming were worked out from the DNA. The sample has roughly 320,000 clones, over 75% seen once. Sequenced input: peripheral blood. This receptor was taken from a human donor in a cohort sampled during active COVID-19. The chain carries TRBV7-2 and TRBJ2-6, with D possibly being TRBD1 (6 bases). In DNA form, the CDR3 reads TGTGCCAGCAGCTATACAGGGACCTCTGGGGCCAACGTCCTGACTTTC. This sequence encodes CASSYTGTSGANVLTF.